This entry lists 8 T cell receptor beta chains sequenced from one sample in a study of CD8 T cells in ankylosing spondylitis. Overall study findings and caveats: Fewer than ten highly homologous variants made up a TCR beta motif that seemed to typify ankylosing spondylitis blood.

These receptors are not linked to any known antigen. A single record per CDR3 protein comes from TCRdb applying MiXCR to the 5' RACE reads. The table records about 800,000 distinct CDR3 sequences, about 12% of them present only once. Source material: blood, either unsorted or a sorted T cell fraction (not recorded which). The receptors were gathered from a male donor with ankylosing spondylitis.

This chain connects TRBV25-1 to TRBJ1-2; D remains ambiguous. Germline CDR1 reads MGHDK; CDR2 reads SYGVNS. The CDR3 sequence is 14 residues long. Trimming left V 4 bases short and J 3 bases short, with 12 bases between. The CDR3 sequence: CASSGSGSYYGYTF. The CDR3 DNA sequence: TGTGCCAGCAGTGGTTCCGGGTCCTACTATGGCTACACCTTC.

For the CDR3, the DNA is TGCTGTTCCAGCGGACTAGCTGCAGGCACAGATACGCAGTATTTT. This encodes CCSSGLAAGTDTQYF. The J gene is TRBJ2-3, the V gene TRBV20-1, with 8 bases lining up with TRBD2. This CDR3 comprises 15 residues. Germline V lookup: CDR1 DFQATT, CDR2 SNEGSKA (reference sequence).

The chain has TRBV6-5 and TRBJ2-3; D is unclear. Germline V lookup: CDR1 MNHEY, CDR2 SVGAGI. CDR3 length equals 14 residues. V dropped 0 bases and J dropped 9 bases, with 13 bases sitting between them. CDR3 in amino acids: CASSYSATARTQYF. DNA of the CDR3: TGTGCCAGCAGTTACTCTGCGACCGCCCGGACGCAGTATTTT.

Ten or more counts support this clonotype. Mismatch with germline at one junction end may stem from a read error. J is TRBJ1-6 and V is TRBV7-3, with 8 bases identical to TRBD1. The CDR3 is made up of 15 amino acids. Germline V gene sequence: CDR1 SGHTA, CDR2 FQGTGA. CDR3 DNA: TGTGCCAGCAGCCTAACCGGGACAGGACTCTCACCCCTCCACTTT. As protein: CASSLTGTGLSPLHF.

The chain couples TRBV28 to TRBJ2-1; 7 bases fit TRBD1. The germline CDR1 and CDR2 sequences are MDHEN and SYDVKM. V shed 7 bases and J 6 bases; nucleotides not matched to a gene: 6. The CDR3 is 13 amino acids. The DNA for the CDR3 is TGTGCCAGCACCCTCTGGGACAGCAATGAGCAGTTCTTC. Residues: CASTLWDSNEQFF.

The CDR3 DNA sequence: TGTGCCAGTAGTATTGGACAGCTAAACACTGAAGCTTTCTTT. Protein product: CASSIGQLNTEAFF. This rearrangement joins TRBV19 to TRBJ1-1; possibly TRBD1 for D (6 bases). The V end was cut by 3 bases, the J end by 2 bases, with 10 bases between. Germline V gives CDR1 LNHDA, CDR2 SQIVND (reference sequence). This CDR3 is 14 amino acids long.

The rearrangement joins TRBV28 to TRBJ2-7, with 7 bases fitting TRBD2. Looked up from germline, CDR1 is MDHEN and CDR2 is SYDVKM. V was pared by 6 bases and J by 3 bases, with 8 bases of the junction left unmatched. CDR3 length: 14 residues. The CDR3 spells CASSWGRGGYEQYF. In DNA, the CDR3 is TGTGCCAGCAGCTGGGGGAGGGGTGGCTACGAGCAGTACTTC.

This clonotype was seen repeatedly, ten times or more. This rearrangement joins TRBV20-1 to TRBJ1-4, with a possible D match to TRBD1 (6 bases). The V and J ends lost 0 bases and 8 bases respectively, with 19 bases between them. The CDR3 totals 16 residues. Germline V gene data show CDR1 as DFQATT and CDR2 as SNEGSKA (reference sequence). This CDR3 is CSAREGAGLGVEKLFF. The CDR3 DNA sequence: TGCAGTGCTAGAGAGGGGGCAGGCCTAGGTGTCGAAAAACTGTTTTTT.